This TCR beta chain was found in a study of shared clonotypes between healthy human individuals. Trimming shortened V by 0 bases and J by 0 bases, and 10 bases separated the two germline ends. The CDR3 has 16 residues. Per the germline V gene, CDR1 is SGHNT and CDR2 is YYREEE (reference sequence). Positively selected for CCR7, the CD45RO-negative cells used as naive CD8 cells excluded terminally differentiated effector memory CD45RA+ cells. The repertoire was sequenced with immunoSEQ multiplex PCR; TCRdb's copy has only in-frame clones and lacks some. The table shows 1.5 million to 2.5 million clones, with just under 95% occurring only once.

The rearrangement joins TRBV5-4 to TRBJ1-3; TRBD1 is a possible D gene (5 bases). This receptor was identified in a man between 18 and 29 years old in good health. The sample consisted of naive CD8+ T cells sorted from blood. The CDR3 loop is CASSLDRQSSGNTIYF. Here the CDR3 DNA reads TGTGCCAGCAGCTTGGACAGGCAGAGCTCTGGAAACACCATATATTTT.